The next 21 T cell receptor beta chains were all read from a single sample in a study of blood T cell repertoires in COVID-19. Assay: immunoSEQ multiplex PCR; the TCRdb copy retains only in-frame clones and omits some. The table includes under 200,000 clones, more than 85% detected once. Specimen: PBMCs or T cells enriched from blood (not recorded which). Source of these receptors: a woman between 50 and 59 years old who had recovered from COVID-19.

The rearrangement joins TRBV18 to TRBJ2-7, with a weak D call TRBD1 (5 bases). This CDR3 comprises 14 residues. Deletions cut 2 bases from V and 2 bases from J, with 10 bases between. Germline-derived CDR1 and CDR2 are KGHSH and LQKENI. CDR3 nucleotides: TGTGCCAGCTCACCAAACAGACAGACCTACGAGCAGTACTTC. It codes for CASSPNRQTYEQYF.

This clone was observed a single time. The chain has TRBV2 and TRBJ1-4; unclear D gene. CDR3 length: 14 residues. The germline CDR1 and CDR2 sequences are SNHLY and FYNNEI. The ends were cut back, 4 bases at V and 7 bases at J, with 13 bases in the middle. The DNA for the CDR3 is TGTGCCAGCAGTGCGGTGGAGTTTGGTGAAAAACTGTTTTTT. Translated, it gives CASSAVEFGEKLFF. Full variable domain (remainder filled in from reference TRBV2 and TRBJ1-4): EPEVTQTPSHQVTQMGQEVILRCVPISNHLYFYWYRQILGQKVEFLVSFYNNEISEKSEIFDDQFSVERPDGSNFTLKIRSTKLEDSAMYFCASSAVEFGEKLFFGSGTQLSVL.

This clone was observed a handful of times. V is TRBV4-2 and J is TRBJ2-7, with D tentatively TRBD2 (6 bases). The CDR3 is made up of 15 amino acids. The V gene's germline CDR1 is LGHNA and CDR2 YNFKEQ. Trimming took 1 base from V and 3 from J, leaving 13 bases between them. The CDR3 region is CASSQVWGVGYEQYF. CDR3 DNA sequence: TGTGCCAGCAGCCAAGTTTGGGGGGTGGGCTACGAGCAGTACTTC.

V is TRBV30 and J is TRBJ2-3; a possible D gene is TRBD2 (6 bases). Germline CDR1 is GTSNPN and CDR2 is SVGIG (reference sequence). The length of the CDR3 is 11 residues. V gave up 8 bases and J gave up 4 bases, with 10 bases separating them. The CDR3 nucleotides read TGTGCCGCTTCGGGGGCAGATACGCAGTATTTT. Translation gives CAASGADTQYF.

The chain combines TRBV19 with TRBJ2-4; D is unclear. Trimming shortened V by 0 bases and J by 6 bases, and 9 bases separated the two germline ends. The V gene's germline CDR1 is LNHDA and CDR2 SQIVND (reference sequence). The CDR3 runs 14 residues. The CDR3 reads CASSIDRSRNIQYF. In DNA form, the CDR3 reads TGTGCCAGTAGTATAGATCGATCCAGAAACATTCAGTACTTC.

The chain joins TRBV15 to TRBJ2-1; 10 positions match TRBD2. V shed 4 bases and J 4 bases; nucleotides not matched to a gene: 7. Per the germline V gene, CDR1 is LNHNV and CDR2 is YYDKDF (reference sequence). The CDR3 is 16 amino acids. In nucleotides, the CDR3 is TGTGCCACCAGCAAGGGACTAGCGTCTCGATACAATGAGCAGTTCTTC. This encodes CATSKGLASRYNEQFF.

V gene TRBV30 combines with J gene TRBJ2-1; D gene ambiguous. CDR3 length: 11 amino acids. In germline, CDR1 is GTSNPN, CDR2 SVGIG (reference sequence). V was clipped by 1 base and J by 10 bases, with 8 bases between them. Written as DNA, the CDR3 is TGTGCCTGGAGTGGCCTACGCGAGCAGTTCTTC. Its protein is CAWSGLREQFF.

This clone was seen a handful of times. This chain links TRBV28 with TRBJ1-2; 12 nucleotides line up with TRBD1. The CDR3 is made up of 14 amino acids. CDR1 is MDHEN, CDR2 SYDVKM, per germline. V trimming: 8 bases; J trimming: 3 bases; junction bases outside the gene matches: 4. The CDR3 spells CASVGTGGDYGYTF. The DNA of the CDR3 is TGTGCCAGCGTCGGGACAGGGGGCGACTATGGCTACACCTTC.

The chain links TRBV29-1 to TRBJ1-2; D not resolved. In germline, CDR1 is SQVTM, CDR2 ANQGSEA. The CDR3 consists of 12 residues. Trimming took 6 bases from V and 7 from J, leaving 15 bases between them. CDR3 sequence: CSVRREPTGYTF. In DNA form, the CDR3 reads TGCAGCGTGCGGAGGGAACCAACTGGCTACACCTTC.

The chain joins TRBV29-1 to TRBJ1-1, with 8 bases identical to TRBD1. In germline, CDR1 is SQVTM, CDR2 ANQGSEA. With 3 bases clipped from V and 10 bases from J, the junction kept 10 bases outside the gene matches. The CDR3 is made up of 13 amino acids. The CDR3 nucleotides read TGCAGCGTTGATCGGGCAGGGGGCGAAGCAGCTTTCTTT. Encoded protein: CSVDRAGGEAAFF.

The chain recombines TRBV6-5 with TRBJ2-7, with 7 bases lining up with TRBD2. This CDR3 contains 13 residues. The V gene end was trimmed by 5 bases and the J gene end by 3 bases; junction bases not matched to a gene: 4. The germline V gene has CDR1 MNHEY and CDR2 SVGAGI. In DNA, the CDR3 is TGTGCCAGCAGTCGGGACTATCTCTACGAGCAGTACTTC. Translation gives CASSRDYLYEQYF.

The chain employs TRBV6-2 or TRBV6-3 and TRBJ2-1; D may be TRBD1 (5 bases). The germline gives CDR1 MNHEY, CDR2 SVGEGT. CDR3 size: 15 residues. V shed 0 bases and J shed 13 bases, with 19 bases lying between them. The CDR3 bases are TGTGCCAGCAGTTACTCAGCCAGGGCCGATAGAAGACAGTTCTTC. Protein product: CASSYSARADRRQFF.

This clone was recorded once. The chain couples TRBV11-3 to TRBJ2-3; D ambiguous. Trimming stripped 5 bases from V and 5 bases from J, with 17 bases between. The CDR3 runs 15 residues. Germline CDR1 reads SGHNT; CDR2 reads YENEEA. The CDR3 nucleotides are TGTGCCAGCAGCCCCGATGGGCAACCAGGAGATACGCAGTATTTT. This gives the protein CASSPDGQPGDTQYF.

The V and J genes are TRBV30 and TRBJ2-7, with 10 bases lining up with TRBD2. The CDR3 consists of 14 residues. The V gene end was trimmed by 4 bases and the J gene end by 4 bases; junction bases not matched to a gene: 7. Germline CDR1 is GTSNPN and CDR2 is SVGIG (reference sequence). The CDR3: CAWKSQLAGYEQYF. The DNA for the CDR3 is TGTGCCTGGAAGTCCCAACTAGCGGGATACGAGCAGTACTTC.

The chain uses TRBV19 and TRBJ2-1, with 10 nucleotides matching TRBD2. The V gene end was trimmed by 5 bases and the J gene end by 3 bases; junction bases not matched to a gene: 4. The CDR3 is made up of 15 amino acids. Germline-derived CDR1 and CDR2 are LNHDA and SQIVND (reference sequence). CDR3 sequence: CASSASGSLYNEQFF. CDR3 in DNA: TGTGCCAGTAGTGCTAGCGGGAGTCTCTACAATGAGCAGTTCTTC.

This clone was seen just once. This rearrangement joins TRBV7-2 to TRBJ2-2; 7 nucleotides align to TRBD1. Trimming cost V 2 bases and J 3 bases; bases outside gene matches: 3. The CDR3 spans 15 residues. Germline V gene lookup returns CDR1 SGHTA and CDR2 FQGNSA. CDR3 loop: CASSLRGLDTGELFF. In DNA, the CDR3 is TGTGCCAGCAGCTTAAGGGGGCTCGACACCGGGGAGCTGTTTTTT.

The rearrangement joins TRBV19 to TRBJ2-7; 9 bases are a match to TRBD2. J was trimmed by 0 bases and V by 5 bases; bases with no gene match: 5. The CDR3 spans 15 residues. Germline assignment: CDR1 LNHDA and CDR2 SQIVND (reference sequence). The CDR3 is CASSPLAGNSYEQYF. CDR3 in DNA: TGTGCCAGTAGTCCGCTAGCGGGGAACTCCTACGAGCAGTACTTC.

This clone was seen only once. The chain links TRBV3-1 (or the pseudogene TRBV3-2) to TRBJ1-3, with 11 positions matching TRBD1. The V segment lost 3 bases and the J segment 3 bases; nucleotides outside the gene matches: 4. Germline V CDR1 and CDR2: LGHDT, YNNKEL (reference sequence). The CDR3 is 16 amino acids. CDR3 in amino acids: CASSQSDRGLGNTIYF. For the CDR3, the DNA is TGTGCCAGCAGCCAGTCGGACAGGGGGCTTGGAAACACCATATATTTT.

The CDR3 sequence is CASSVGAPNEQFF. CDR3 nucleotides: TGTGCCAGCAGCGTAGGGGCTCCAAATGAGCAGTTCTTC. The chain combines TRBV9 with TRBJ2-1, with D hard to call. The CDR3 loop spans 13 amino acids. Trimming cost V 0 bases and J 7 bases, with 8 bases left between them. The germline V gene encodes CDR1 SGDLS and CDR2 YYNGEE.

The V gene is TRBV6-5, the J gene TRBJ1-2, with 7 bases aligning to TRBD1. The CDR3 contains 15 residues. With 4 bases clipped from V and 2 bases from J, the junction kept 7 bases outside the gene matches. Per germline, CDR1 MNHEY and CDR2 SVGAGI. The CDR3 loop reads CASSSAPDRNYGYTF. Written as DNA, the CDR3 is TGTGCCAGCAGTTCGGCCCCGGACAGGAACTATGGCTACACCTTC.

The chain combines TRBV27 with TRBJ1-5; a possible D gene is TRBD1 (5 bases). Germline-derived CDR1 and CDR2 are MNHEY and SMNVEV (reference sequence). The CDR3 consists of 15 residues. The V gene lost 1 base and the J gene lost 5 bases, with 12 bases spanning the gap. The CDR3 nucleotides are TGTGCCAGCAGTTTATGGGGCCAGGGCCATCAGCCCCAGCATTTT. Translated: CASSLWGQGHQPQHF.